This T cell receptor beta chain was observed in a study of T cell responses to AZD1222 COVID-19 vaccine. Overall study results and limits: None of the repertoires were sampled until the peak T cell response had passed. Nearly half of spike-specific TCRs reportedly target unmutated variant regions.

Profiling relied on immunoSEQ multiplex PCR, and the TCRdb table lists in-frame clones only, not all of them. This table has 85,000 to 100,000 clones, approximately 82% appearing once. The V and J ends lost 5 bases and 0 bases, in that order; junction bases with no gene match: 9. Germline V lookup: CDR1 SGHNT, CDR2 YENEEA. The CDR3 covers 17 residues. A remark on this clone: The antigen is unknown.

The V and J genes are TRBV11-3 and TRBJ2-2; 7 nucleotides align to TRBD1. This TCR came from an adult in good health. This sample comprised peripheral blood, obtained on day 0 of AZD1222 vaccination. CDR3 residues: CASSPSRGGPNTGELFF. CDR3 sequence (DNA): TGTGCCAGCAGCCCCTCACGAGGGGGCCCGAACACCGGGGAGCTGTTTTTT.